Following are 18 T cell receptor beta chains from one sample sequenced in a study of beta chain features in type 1 diabetes (dated by TCRdb to the late 2010s). Points the paper makes about the study in general: Type 1 diabetes patients showed a moderate but significant shortening of TCRB CDR3 length in all four CD4+ subsets.

The antigens of these receptors remain unknown. Library preparation was by the immunoSEQ multiplex PCR assay. All of the isolated RNA was reverse transcribed with the High Capacity cDNA Reverse Transcription Kit, so expressed TCRB transcripts were sequenced. TCRdb holds this immuneACCESS table with in-frame rearrangements only. Some clones are missing; in checked studies, unresolved V genes explain under half, and the rest has no known cause. The sample yields nearly 700,000 clones; under 15% were counted once. The top ten constitute about 0.02% of the sample. The sample was naive CD4+ T cells from blood. The label giving this sample's cell subset or site can be read as: true naive CD4+ T cells. The receptors derive from a man younger than 35 with type 1 diabetes.

The chain is built from TRBV5-1 and TRBJ2-1, with TRBD1 identical over 10 bases. The CDR3 has 15 amino acids. V shed 4 bases, J shed 4 bases, and the junction held 5 bases outside the gene matches. CDR1 is SGHRS, CDR2 YFSETQ, per germline. In DNA, the CDR3 is TGCGCCAGCAGCCCCGGACAGGGGGTTTACAATGAGCAGTTCTTC. Translating it yields CASSPGQGVYNEQFF.

This clone was seen a few times. This chain connects TRBV18 to TRBJ2-7; TRBD2 aligns across 8 bases. Germline CDR1 KGHSH, CDR2 LQKENI. The CDR3 extends over 16 amino acids. Unmatched junction bases numbered 12, after V lost 3 bases and J lost 5 bases. CDR3 in DNA: TGTGCCAGCTCACCGGGCCGAGCGGGGGCCCGCCACGAGCAGTACTTC. Amino acid sequence: CASSPGRAGARHEQYF. Using reference TRBV18 and TRBJ2-7 for the parts outside the CDR3, the full variable domain is NAGVMQNPRHLVRRRGQEARLRCSPMKGHSHVYWYRQLPEEGLKFMVYLQKENIIDESGMPKERFSAEFPKEGPSILRIQQVVRGDSAAYFCASSPGRAGARHEQYFGPGTRLTVT.

Only a few counts were recorded for this clone. The chain couples TRBV9 to TRBJ2-7; D remains unclear. CDR3 size: 15 residues. Trimming left V 3 bases short and J 4 bases short, with 17 bases between. Germline V gene sequence: CDR1 SGDLS, CDR2 YYNGEE. This chain's CDR3 is CASSGTLDNGYEQYF. In DNA form, the CDR3 reads TGTGCCAGCAGCGGAACCCTTGATAATGGATACGAGCAGTACTTC.

The CDR3 DNA reads TGTGCCAGCAGTTACAATAGTCTTAACACTGAAGCTTTCTTT. The encoded protein is CASSYNSLNTEAFF. V usage is TRBV6-5 and J usage is TRBJ1-1, with D uncertain. From germline, CDR1 is MNHEY and CDR2 SVGAGI. V was trimmed by 2 bases and J by 2 bases, leaving 9 bases between them. This CDR3 spans 14 amino acids.

The sample holds a few counts of this clone. The gene calls are TRBV19 and TRBJ1-5; D gene uncertain. Trimming removed 1 base at V and 6 bases at J, with 10 bases between. Germline V CDR1 and CDR2: LNHDA, SQIVND (reference sequence). CDR3 length equals 14 residues. CDR3 amino acids: CASSIGAAGQPQHF. CDR3 sequence (DNA): TGTGCCAGTAGTATAGGTGCAGCTGGTCAGCCCCAGCATTTT.

This chain connects TRBV7-9 to TRBJ1-4; D perhaps matches TRBD1 (6 bases). CDR1 and CDR2 from the germline V gene are SEHNR and FQNEAQ (reference sequence). CDR3 length equals 15 residues. Trimming shortened V by 0 bases and J by 4 bases, and 9 bases separated the two germline ends. The CDR3 region is CASSLAGQVNEKLFF. CDR3 nucleotides: TGTGCCAGCAGCTTAGCGGGACAAGTTAATGAAAAACTGTTTTTT. The full variable domain, completed using reference TRBV7-9 and TRBJ1-4, is DTGVSQNPRHKITKRGQNVTFRCDPISEHNRLYWYRQTLGQGPEFLTYFQNEAQLEKSRLLSDRFSAERPKGSFSTLEIQRTEQGDSAMYLCASSLAGQVNEKLFFGSGTQLSVL.

V gene TRBV7-2 combines with J gene TRBJ2-7; 9 bases are a match to TRBD1. Trimming cost V 5 bases and J 4 bases; bases outside gene matches: 3. This CDR3 region has 13 residues. Germline CDR1 SGHTA, CDR2 FQGNSA. The CDR3 region is CASSRDREYEQYF. The DNA of the CDR3 is TGTGCCAGCAGCCGGGACAGGGAATACGAGCAGTACTTC.

The chain employs TRBV21-1 and TRBJ2-5. TRBV21-1 is a pseudogene segment. This CDR3 is built from 15 residues. The CDR3 protein is CATPLEAGWGETQYF. The CDR3 nucleotides read TGTGCCACACCCCTCGAGGCCGGATGGGGAGAGACCCAGTACTTC.

This clone has only a few counts. The V and J genes are TRBV6-1 and TRBJ2-7; D is unclear. From germline, CDR1 is MNHNS and CDR2 SASEGT. V was clipped by 5 bases and J by 3 bases, with 14 bases between them. The CDR3 runs 14 residues. Here the CDR3 DNA reads TGTGCCAGCAGTTCCTCCGGGCCGCTCTACGAGCAGTACTTC. It yields the protein CASSSSGPLYEQYF.

This clone was counted only a few times. An end of the junction does not agree with germline; a read error may underlie this. The chain uses TRBV9 and TRBJ2-3, with 9 bases that match TRBD2. Per germline, CDR1 SGDLS and CDR2 YYNGEE. The length of the CDR3 is 15 residues. The CDR3 is CASTPSGTSKDTQYF. The CDR3 region has the DNA TGTGCCAGCACCCCATCCGGGACTAGCAAAGATACGCAGTATTTT.

As for this clone: Other DNA sequences in this sample translate to the same CDR3. The chain is built from TRBV2 and TRBJ1-5; 9 positions agree with TRBD1. V gave up 8 bases and J gave up 1 base; unmatched junction bases: 3. The germline gives CDR1 SNHLY, CDR2 FYNNEI. The CDR3 covers 14 residues. The CDR3 protein is CASSGTGSNQPQHF. The CDR3 DNA reads TGTGCCAGCTCCGGGACAGGGAGCAATCAGCCCCAGCATTTT.

The chain carries TRBV29-1 and TRBJ2-1, with a possible D match to TRBD2 (5 bases). From germline, CDR1 is SQVTM and CDR2 ANQGSEA. This CDR3 comprises 13 residues. V was cut by 4 bases and J by 4 bases, with 11 bases left in between. CDR3 sequence reads: CSVAAGRYNEQFF. CDR3 DNA: TGCAGCGTTGCCGCGGGCCGGTACAATGAGCAGTTCTTC.

This clone was detected a few times. V is TRBV6-5 and J is TRBJ2-3; D is uncertain. Trimming pared 7 bases from V and 6 bases from J, leaving 8 bases between. Germline V gene lookup returns CDR1 MNHEY and CDR2 SVGAGI. The CDR3 has 11 amino acids. The CDR3 DNA sequence: TGTGCCAGCACATCGCGGGATACGCAGTATTTT. Encoded protein: CASTSRDTQYF.

This clone was recorded a few times. This chain joins TRBV27 and TRBJ2-7; no reliable D call. This CDR3 is 13 amino acids long. V lost 5 bases and J lost 3, with 11 bases in between. Germline-derived CDR1 and CDR2 are MNHEY and SMNVEV (reference sequence). CDR3: CASSEKSSYEQYF. CDR3 nucleotides: TGTGCCAGCAGTGAAAAATCTAGCTACGAGCAGTACTTC.

This clone was detected a few times. This chain connects TRBV7-9 to TRBJ1-1, with no clear D. Trimming took off 5 bases at V and 2 bases at J, with 12 bases between the two ends. Germline V lookup: CDR1 SEHNR, CDR2 FQNEAQ (reference sequence). This CDR3 is built from 14 residues. The CDR3 DNA reads TGTGCCAGCAGCCCCGGGGTCCCCAACACTGAAGCTTTCTTT. It specifies CASSPGVPNTEAFF.

The chain couples TRBV10-3 to TRBJ2-7; 10 bases are shared with TRBD2. J was trimmed by 0 bases and V by 5 bases; bases with no gene match: 4. This CDR3 has 15 amino acids. Germline CDR1 and CDR2: ENHRY and SYGVKD. The CDR3 here is CAISRLAGASYEQYF. CDR3 in DNA: TGTGCCATCAGTAGGCTAGCGGGGGCCTCCTACGAGCAGTACTTC.

The chain uses TRBV29-1 and TRBJ1-4, with D unresolved. The germline CDR1 and CDR2 sequences are SQVTM and ANQGSEA. The V end lost 3 bases, the J end lost 8 bases, and 13 bases lay between the germline ends. The CDR3 length is 13 residues. Written as DNA, the CDR3 is TGCAGCGTTGACGAGGCAGGTCGGGAAAAACTGTTTTTT. Translated: CSVDEAGREKLFF.

The chain has TRBV5-1 and TRBJ2-1; the D gene could be TRBD1 or TRBD2 (5 bases each). There are 16 residues in the CDR3. The V end was cut by 0 bases, the J end by 5 bases, with 15 bases between. Germline V gives CDR1 SGHRS, CDR2 YFSETQ. The CDR3 region has the DNA TGCGCCAGCAGCTTGGGACCGAACACGGGGCACAATGAGCAGTTCTTC. This codes for CASSLGPNTGHNEQFF.